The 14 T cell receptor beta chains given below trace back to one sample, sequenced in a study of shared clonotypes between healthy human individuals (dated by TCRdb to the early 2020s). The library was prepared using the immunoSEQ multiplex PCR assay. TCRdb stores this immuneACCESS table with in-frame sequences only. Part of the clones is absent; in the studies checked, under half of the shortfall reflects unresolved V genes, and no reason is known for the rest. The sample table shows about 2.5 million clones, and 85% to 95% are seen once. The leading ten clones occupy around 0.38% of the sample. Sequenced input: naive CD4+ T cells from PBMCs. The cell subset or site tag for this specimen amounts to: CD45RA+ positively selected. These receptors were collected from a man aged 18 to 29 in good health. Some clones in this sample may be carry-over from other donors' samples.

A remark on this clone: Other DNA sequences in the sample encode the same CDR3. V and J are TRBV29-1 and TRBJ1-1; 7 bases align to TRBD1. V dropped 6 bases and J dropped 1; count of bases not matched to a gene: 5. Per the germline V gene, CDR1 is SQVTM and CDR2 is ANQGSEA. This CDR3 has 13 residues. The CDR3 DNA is TGCAGCGTCAGGGGGAGAGCGAACACTGAAGCTTTCTTT. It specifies CSVRGRANTEAFF.

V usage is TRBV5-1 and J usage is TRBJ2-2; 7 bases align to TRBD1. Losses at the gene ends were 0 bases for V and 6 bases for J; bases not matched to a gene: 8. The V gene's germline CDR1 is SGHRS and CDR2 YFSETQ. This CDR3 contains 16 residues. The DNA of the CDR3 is TGCGCCAGCAGCTTGGGGCCCAGGGGGAGTGCCGGGGAGCTGTTTTTT. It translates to CASSLGPRGSAGELFF.

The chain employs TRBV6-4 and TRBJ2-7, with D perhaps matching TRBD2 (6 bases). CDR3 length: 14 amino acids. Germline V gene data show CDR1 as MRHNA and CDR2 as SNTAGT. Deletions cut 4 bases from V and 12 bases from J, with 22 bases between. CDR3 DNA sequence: TGTGCCAGCAGTGCGAACGGGAGAAAAGGATCGGGGTACTTC. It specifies CASSANGRKGSGYF.

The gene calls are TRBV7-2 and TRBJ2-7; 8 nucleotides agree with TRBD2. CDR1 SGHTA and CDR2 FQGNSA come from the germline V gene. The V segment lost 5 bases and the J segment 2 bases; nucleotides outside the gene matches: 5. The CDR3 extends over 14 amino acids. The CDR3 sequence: CASSTVAGTYEQYF. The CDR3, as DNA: TGTGCCAGCAGCACAGTAGCGGGGACCTACGAGCAGTACTTC.

As DNA, the CDR3 is TGTGCCAGCAGCGCCCTTATCTACGAGCAGTACTTC. Encoded protein: CASSALIYEQYF. The chain employs TRBV11-2 and TRBJ2-7; D is uncertain. The CDR3 length is 12 residues. The germline V gene has CDR1 SGHAT and CDR2 FQNNGV. V was clipped by 5 bases and J by 3 bases, with 8 bases between them.

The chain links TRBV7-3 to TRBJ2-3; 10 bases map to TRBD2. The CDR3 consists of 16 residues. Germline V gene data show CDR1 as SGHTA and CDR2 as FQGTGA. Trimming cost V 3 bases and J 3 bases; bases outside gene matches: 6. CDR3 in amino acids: CASSFGLAGATDTQYF. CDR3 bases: TGTGCCAGCAGCTTCGGTCTAGCGGGAGCGACAGATACGCAGTATTTT.

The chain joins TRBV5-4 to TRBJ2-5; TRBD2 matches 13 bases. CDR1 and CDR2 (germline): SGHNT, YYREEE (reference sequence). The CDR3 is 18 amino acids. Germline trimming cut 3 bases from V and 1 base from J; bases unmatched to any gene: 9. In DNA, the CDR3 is TGTGCCAGCAGCTCGGGACTAGCGGGGTTGGGGACCCAAGAGACCCAGTACTTC. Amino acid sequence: CASSSGLAGLGTQETQYF.

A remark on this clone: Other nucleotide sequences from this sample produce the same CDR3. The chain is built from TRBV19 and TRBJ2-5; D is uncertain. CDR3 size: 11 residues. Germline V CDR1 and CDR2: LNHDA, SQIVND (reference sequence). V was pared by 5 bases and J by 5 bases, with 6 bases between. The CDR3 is CASSRGETQYF. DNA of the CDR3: TGTGCCAGTAGTCGTGGGGAGACCCAGTACTTC.

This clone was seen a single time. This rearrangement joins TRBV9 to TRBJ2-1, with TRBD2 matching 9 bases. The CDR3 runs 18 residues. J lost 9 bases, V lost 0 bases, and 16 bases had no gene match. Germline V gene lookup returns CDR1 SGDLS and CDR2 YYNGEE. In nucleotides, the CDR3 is TGTGCCAGCAGCGTAGGCCTAGCGGGGCCCCCGGGACTCACTGAGCAGTTCTTC. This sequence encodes CASSVGLAGPPGLTEQFF.

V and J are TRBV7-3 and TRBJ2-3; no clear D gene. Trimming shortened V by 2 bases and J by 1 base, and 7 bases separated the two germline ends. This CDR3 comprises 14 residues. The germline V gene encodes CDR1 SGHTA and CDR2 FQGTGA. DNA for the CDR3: TGTGCCAGCAGCTTATTCCAGGGCACAGATACGCAGTATTTT. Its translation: CASSLFQGTDTQYF.

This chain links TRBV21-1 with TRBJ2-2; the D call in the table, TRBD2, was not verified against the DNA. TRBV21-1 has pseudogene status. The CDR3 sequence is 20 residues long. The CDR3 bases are TGTGCCAGCAGCCAAAACTGTAGCGGGAGGGGGCGTCGAGGCACCGGGGAGCTGTTTTTT. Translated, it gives CASSQNCSGRGRRGTGELFF.

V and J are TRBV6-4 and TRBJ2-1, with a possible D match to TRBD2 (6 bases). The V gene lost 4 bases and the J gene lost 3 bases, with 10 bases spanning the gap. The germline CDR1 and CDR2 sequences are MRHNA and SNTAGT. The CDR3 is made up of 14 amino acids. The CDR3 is CASSVVEGYNEQFF. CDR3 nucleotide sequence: TGTGCCAGCAGTGTCGTGGAGGGCTACAATGAGCAGTTCTTC.

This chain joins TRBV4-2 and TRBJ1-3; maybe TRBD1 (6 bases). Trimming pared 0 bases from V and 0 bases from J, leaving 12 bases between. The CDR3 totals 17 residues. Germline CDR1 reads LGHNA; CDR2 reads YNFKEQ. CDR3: CASSQDDPGASGNTIYF. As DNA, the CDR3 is TGTGCCAGCAGCCAAGATGATCCAGGGGCCTCTGGAAACACCATATATTTT.

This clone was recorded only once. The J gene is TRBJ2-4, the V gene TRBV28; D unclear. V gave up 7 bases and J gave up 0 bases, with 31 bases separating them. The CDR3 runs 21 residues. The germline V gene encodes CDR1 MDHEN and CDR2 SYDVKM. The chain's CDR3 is CASTSPISTAFPSLAKNIQYF. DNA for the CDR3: TGTGCCAGCACCTCCCCCATTTCTACAGCCTTTCCCTCGTTAGCCAAAAACATTCAGTACTTC.